This TCR beta chain originates from a study of CD8 T cells in ankylosing spondylitis. General observations from the study: A motif in TCR beta, a set of under ten highly homologous variants, appeared characteristic of ankylosing spondylitis blood. A number of the motif variants had already been described in reactive arthritis synovial fluid and blood. Researchers report that disease-linked clones proved CD8+ and relatively rare in peripheral blood.

In TCRdb, the 5' RACE reads were re-called with MiXCR into one record per CDR3 protein. The table lists approximately 540,000 distinct CDR3 sequences, 12% of them singletons. The CDR3 sequence is 16 residues long. In germline, CDR1 is SGDLS, CDR2 YYNGEE. Trimming stripped 3 bases from V and 1 base from J, with 14 bases between. A few counts support this clonotype. Antigen specificity is unknown. Sequences were obtained from blood, either unsorted or a sorted T cell fraction (not recorded which). The V gene is TRBV9, the J gene TRBJ2-1; no clear D gene. This receptor was obtained from a male donor with ankylosing spondylitis. The chain's CDR3 is CASSEPDDQSYNEQFF. CDR3 bases: TGTGCCAGCAGCGAGCCGGACGATCAATCCTACAATGAGCAGTTCTTC.